These 7 T cell receptor beta chains were all obtained from the same sample, sequenced in a study of early T cells in non-severe SARS-CoV-2 infection. TCRdb analysed the 5' RACE reads with MiXCR anew, one entry per CDR3 protein. Found here are about 39,000 distinct CDR3 sequences, roughly 7% of them singletons; the top ten hold 8.3%. The sequenced sample was whole blood. These TCRs come from an adult who was a healthcare worker with PCR-confirmed SARS-CoV-2 infection or an uninfected control (not recorded which).

This clonotype was seen ten or more times. The chain carries TRBV29-1 and TRBJ1-2; possibly TRBD1 for D (5 bases). Trimming stripped 6 bases from V and 7 bases from J, with 24 bases between. The CDR3 is 15 residues long. From germline, CDR1 is SQVTM and CDR2 ANQGSEA. CDR3 in amino acids: CSVQGFGILKAGYTF. The CDR3 DNA sequence: TGCAGCGTCCAGGGCTTTGGGATTCTCAAGGCTGGCTACACCTTC.

This clonotype showed up just a few times. CDR3: CASSPLDGPYEQYF. The CDR3 DNA reads as TGTGCCAGCAGTCCACTGGACGGGCCCTACGAGCAGTACTTC. V is TRBV6-5 and J is TRBJ2-7; D is undetermined. The germline gives CDR1 MNHEY, CDR2 SVGAGI. Trimming shortened V by 5 bases and J by 2 bases, and 13 bases separated the two germline ends. The CDR3 is made up of 14 amino acids.

CDR3 loop: CASSRRPGQALYTQYF. The CDR3 DNA follows: TGCGCCAGCAGCCGGAGGCCGGGACAGGCACTGTATACGCAGTATTTT. The chain couples TRBV4-3 to TRBJ2-3, with 8 bases identical to TRBD1. After removal of 4 bases from V and 7 bases from J, the junction contained 13 bases not matched to a gene. Germline V lookup: CDR1 LGHNA, CDR2 YSLEER. This CDR3 is built from 16 residues.

V is TRBV10-3 and J is TRBJ1-3, with D possibly TRBD1 on 5 matching bases. Trimming left V 3 bases short and J 9 bases short, with 12 bases between. This CDR3 has 13 residues. Germline values: CDR1 ENHRY, CDR2 SYGVKD. The CDR3 loop reads CAISDGTAGTIYF. The CDR3 DNA is TGTGCCATCAGTGACGGGACCGCCGGCACCATATATTTT.

This clonotype was counted between two and nine times. V and J are TRBV5-1 and TRBJ2-1; TRBD1 agrees at 7 bases. The CDR3 runs to 14 residues. Germline V gives CDR1 SGHRS, CDR2 YFSETQ. J was trimmed by 7 bases and V by 5 bases; bases with no gene match: 9. The chain's CDR3 is CASRVGGEGNEQFF. The CDR3 DNA sequence: TGCGCCAGCAGGGTAGGGGGCGAGGGAAATGAGCAGTTCTTC.

This clonotype was detected many times. This rearrangement joins TRBV5-5 to TRBJ1-6, with unresolved D. The germline V and J ends were trimmed by 2 bases and 3 bases, with 9 bases remaining between them. Germline CDR1 reads SGHKS; CDR2 reads YYEKEE (reference sequence). The CDR3 loop spans 15 amino acids. CDR3 in DNA: TGTGCCAGCAGCTTTTCACCGCTCTATAATTCACCCCTCCACTTT. Amino acids: CASSFSPLYNSPLHF.

This clonotype was observed a handful of times. The DNA of the CDR3 is TGTGCCAGCAGCCCCAGGCCCAATGAAAAACTGTTTTTT. Translation gives CASSPRPNEKLFF. The genes are TRBV7-2 and TRBJ1-4; D gene uncertain. The CDR3 sequence is 13 residues long. Deletions cut 5 bases from V and 5 bases from J, with 9 bases between. Per the germline V gene, CDR1 is SGHTA and CDR2 is FQGNSA.